This entry lists 17 T cell receptor beta chains sequenced from one sample in a study of cytotoxic CD8 clonotypes in ibrutinib-treated CLL. Assay used: immunoSEQ multiplex PCR; TCRdb lists only in-frame clones, some missing. The sample includes approximately 130,000 clones, less than 90% of them seen just once. Sequences were derived from PBMCs, sampled after 24 months of ibrutinib treatment. All receptors derive from a human donor with chronic lymphocytic leukemia.

The J gene is TRBJ1-4, the V gene TRBV6-5; D call uncertain. The CDR3 covers 13 residues. Germline V lookup: CDR1 MNHEY, CDR2 SVGAGI. Trimming removed 5 bases from V and 10 bases from J, with 14 bases in between. In DNA form, the CDR3 reads TGTGCCAGCAGTCCTATCGGTGGAGGAAAACTGTTTTTT. Protein product: CASSPIGGGKLFF.

This rearrangement joins TRBV5-5 to TRBJ2-3, with D perhaps given as TRBD1 or TRBD2 (6 bases each). V lost 1 base and J 6 bases, leaving 18 bases between the germline ends. This CDR3 is built from 16 residues. Germline V lookup: CDR1 SGHKS, CDR2 YYEKEE (reference sequence). This CDR3 reads CASSLSRTDRGDTQYF. The CDR3 DNA reads as TGTGCCAGCAGCTTGAGTCGGACAGACCGGGGGGATACGCAGTATTTT.

The chain combines TRBV11-2 with TRBJ1-6, with a tentative D call TRBD1 (6 bases). Germline V gene data show CDR1 as SGHAT and CDR2 as FQNNGV. The CDR3 runs to 13 residues. Trimming removed 5 bases at V and 9 bases at J, with 11 bases between. The CDR3 sequence is CASSPRGGSPLHF. The CDR3 DNA sequence: TGTGCCAGCAGCCCCCGAGGGGGTTCACCCCTCCACTTT.

This clone was picked up one time. V gene TRBV6-5 combines with J gene TRBJ1-1, with unresolved D. Germline V CDR1 and CDR2: MNHEY, SVGAGI. V was clipped by 0 bases and J by 6 bases, with 8 bases between them. The CDR3 is made up of 13 amino acids. CDR3 bases: TGTGCCAGCAGTTACTCGACTCGTTCTGAAGCTTTCTTT. This codes for CASSYSTRSEAFF.

V and J are TRBV6-5 and TRBJ2-7; D is perhaps TRBD1 (7 bases). The CDR3 covers 13 residues. V lost 8 bases to trimming and J lost 4 bases, with 15 bases between them. The germline V gene has CDR1 MNHEY and CDR2 SVGAGI. CDR3 DNA: TGTGCCAGCGGGGGCGGGACAGTGTACGAGCAGTACTTC. It specifies CASGGGTVYEQYF.

The CDR3 DNA sequence: TGTGCCAGCAGTTTTTCCAGGGGAGGTGGCTACACCTTC. This encodes CASSFSRGGGYTF. The chain links TRBV27 to TRBJ1-2, with D tentatively TRBD1 (6 bases). V gave up 3 bases and J gave up 7 bases, with 12 bases separating them. The CDR3 is 13 residues long. Germline V gene lookup returns CDR1 MNHEY and CDR2 SMNVEV (reference sequence).

J is TRBJ1-4 and V is TRBV6-5, with D possibly TRBD1 on 5 matching bases. Trimming removed 6 bases from V and 6 bases from J, with 14 bases in between. From germline, CDR1 is MNHEY and CDR2 SVGAGI. This CDR3 region has 14 residues. In nucleotides, the CDR3 is TGTGCCAGCAGGCCTAGCGGGGGGGATGAAAAACTGTTTTTT. Encoded protein: CASRPSGGDEKLFF.

The count of this clone is one. The genes are TRBV18 and TRBJ2-7; 8 nucleotides line up with TRBD1. Per the germline V gene, CDR1 is KGHSH and CDR2 is LQKENI. The CDR3 length is 14 residues. V lost 3 bases and J lost 1; bases outside the gene matches: 2. The DNA of the CDR3 is TGTGCCAGCTCACCGGGACAGGTGTCCTACGAGCAGTACTTC. It specifies CASSPGQVSYEQYF. The full variable domain, with the rest looked up from reference TRBV18 and TRBJ2-7, is NAGVMQNPRHLVRRRGQEARLRCSPMKGHSHVYWYRQLPEEGLKFMVYLQKENIIDESGMPKERFSAEFPKEGPSILRIQQVVRGDSAAYFCASSPGQVSYEQYFGPGTRLTVT.

The rearrangement links TRBV7-9 to TRBJ1-1; tentatively, D is TRBD1 (5 bases). Trimming took off 5 bases at V and 4 bases at J, with 20 bases between the two ends. Germline CDR1 is SEHNR and CDR2 is FQNEAQ (reference sequence). The CDR3 runs 16 residues. The CDR3 loop reads CASSPRGSPGGTEAFF. In DNA form, the CDR3 reads TGTGCCAGCAGCCCGAGAGGGTCGCCCGGGGGCACTGAAGCTTTCTTT. Full variable domain (outside the CDR3, taken from reference TRBV7-9 and TRBJ1-1): DTGVSQNPRHKITKRGQNVTFRCDPISEHNRLYWYRQTLGQGPEFLTYFQNEAQLEKSRLLSDRFSAERPKGSFSTLEIQRTEQGDSAMYLCASSPRGSPGGTEAFFGQGTRLTVV.

The chain's CDR3 is CAISESGAGANVLTF. DNA for the CDR3: TGTGCCATCAGTGAGTCCGGTGCGGGGGCCAACGTCCTGACTTTC. The genes are TRBV10-3 and TRBJ2-6; no clear D. CDR1 and CDR2 from the germline V gene are ENHRY and SYGVKD. The CDR3 covers 15 residues. With 0 bases removed from V and 4 bases from J, the gap between germline ends came to 7 bases.

The rearrangement uses TRBV6-6 and TRBJ2-2, with D hard to call. CDR3 size: 13 residues. Germline CDR1 is MNHNY and CDR2 is SVGAGI (reference sequence). The V and J ends lost 6 bases and 0 bases respectively, with 5 bases between them. The CDR3 region is CASRPPNTGELFF. DNA of the CDR3: TGTGCCAGCAGACCGCCGAACACCGGGGAGCTGTTTTTT.

This sequence joins TRBV5-1 and TRBJ2-3; tentatively, D is TRBD1 or TRBD2 (6 bases each). V lost 1 base to trimming and J lost 3 bases, with 27 bases between them. The CDR3 runs to 20 residues. Germline lookup yields CDR1 SGHRS and CDR2 YFSETQ. As DNA, the CDR3 is TGCGCCAGCAGCTTGATGGGACCCAGTGGAGGGGGGTCTAGAACAGATACGCAGTATTTT. This codes for CASSLMGPSGGGSRTDTQYF.

The chain is built from TRBV5-4 and TRBJ2-3, with D unresolved. Looked up from germline, CDR1 is SGHNT and CDR2 is YYREEE (reference sequence). The CDR3 spans 13 residues. V lost 0 bases and J lost 1, with 3 bases in between. CDR3 nucleotides: TGTGCCAGCAGCTTGGGGCGCACAGATACGCAGTATTTT. As protein: CASSLGRTDTQYF.

This clone has more than one count but fewer than ten. In nucleotides, the CDR3 is TGTGCCAGCAGCTTCTTCCGGGACAGGGCCTACGAGCAGTACTTC. Encoded protein: CASSFFRDRAYEQYF. The chain carries TRBV7-9 and TRBJ2-7; 9 bases align to TRBD1. This CDR3 is built from 15 residues. Per germline, CDR1 SEHNR and CDR2 FQNEAQ (reference sequence). V was clipped by 3 bases and J by 2 bases; unmatched bases: 5.

V and J are TRBV7-8 and TRBJ1-1, with D tentatively TRBD1 (5 bases). Germline CDR1 reads SGHVS; CDR2 reads FQNEAQ. The ends were cut back, 0 bases at V and 6 bases at J, with 14 bases in the middle. The CDR3 spans 15 residues. CDR3 residues: CASSLAGEGTAEAFF. CDR3 in DNA: TGTGCCAGCAGCTTAGCGGGGGAGGGAACGGCTGAAGCTTTCTTT.

The rearrangement uses TRBV7-2 and TRBJ1-1, with TRBD1 identical over 9 bases. The CDR3 length is 13 residues. Germline V lookup: CDR1 SGHTA, CDR2 FQGNSA. Trimming removed 4 bases from V and 11 bases from J; junction bases left unmatched: 8. CDR3 loop: CASSWGQGGRAFF. CDR3 nucleotide sequence: TGTGCCAGCAGCTGGGGACAGGGTGGTCGGGCTTTCTTT.

The chain is built from TRBV5-6 and TRBJ1-2; D gene uncertain. Deletions cut 0 bases from V and 1 base from J, with 7 bases between. Germline CDR1 reads SGHDT; CDR2 reads YYEEEE. There are 14 residues in the CDR3. The CDR3 loop is CASSLAPYNYGYTF. The CDR3 nucleotides read TGTGCCAGCAGCTTGGCCCCCTATAACTATGGCTACACCTTC.